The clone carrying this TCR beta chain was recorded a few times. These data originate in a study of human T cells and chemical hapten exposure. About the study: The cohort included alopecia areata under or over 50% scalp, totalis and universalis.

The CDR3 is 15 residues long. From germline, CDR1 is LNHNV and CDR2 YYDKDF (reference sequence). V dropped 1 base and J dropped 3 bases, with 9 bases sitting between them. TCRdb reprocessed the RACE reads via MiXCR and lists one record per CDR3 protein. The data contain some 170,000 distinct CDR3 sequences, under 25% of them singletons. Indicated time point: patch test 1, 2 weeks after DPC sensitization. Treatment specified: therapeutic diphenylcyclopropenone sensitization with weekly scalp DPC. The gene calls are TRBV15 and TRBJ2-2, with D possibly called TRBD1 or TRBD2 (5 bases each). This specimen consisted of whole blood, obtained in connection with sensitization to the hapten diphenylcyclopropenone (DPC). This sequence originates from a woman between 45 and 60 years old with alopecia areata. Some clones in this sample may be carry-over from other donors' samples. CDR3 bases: TGTGCCACCAGCAGAGTCGGGGCGGACACCGGGGAGCTGTTTTTT. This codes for CATSRVGADTGELFF.